The 10 T cell receptor beta chains below were found in one sample sequenced in a study of CD8 T cells in ankylosing spondylitis. From the 5' RACE reads, TCRdb called clonotypes with MiXCR, one entry per CDR3 protein. The sample includes tens of thousands of distinct CDR3 sequences, 7.2% seen only once; the top ten take more than 9%. Source material: blood, either unsorted or a sorted T cell fraction (not recorded which). The receptors here all came from a male donor with ankylosing spondylitis or in good health (not recorded which).

This clonotype was seen at least ten times. The chain uses TRBV12-3 or TRBV12-4 and TRBJ2-2; no reliable D call. This CDR3 contains 14 residues. V was clipped by 6 bases and J by 0 bases, with 8 bases between them. For the CDR3, the DNA is TGTGCCAGCAGCGAGCTTGCGAACACCGGGGAGCTGTTTTTT. This gives the protein CASSELANTGELFF.

The genes are TRBV7-9 and TRBJ1-1; D is possibly TRBD1 (5 bases). In germline, CDR1 is SEHNR, CDR2 FQNEAQ (reference sequence). V lost 2 bases to trimming and J lost 1 base, with 11 bases between them. The CDR3 loop spans 15 amino acids. The CDR3 reads CASSLRGQTNTEAFF. In nucleotides, the CDR3 is TGTGCCAGCAGCTTACGGGGCCAAACGAACACTGAAGCTTTCTTT.

This clonotype was counted ten times or more. The chain uses TRBV12-3 or TRBV12-4 and TRBJ1-4; D call uncertain. The length of the CDR3 is 12 residues. The V and J ends lost 3 bases and 7 bases respectively, with 6 bases between them. CDR3 region: CASSFLGEKLFF. The CDR3 DNA follows: TGTGCCAGCAGTTTTTTAGGTGAAAAACTGTTTTTT.

At least ten counts were recorded for this clonotype. The chain recombines TRBV2 with TRBJ2-1, with 7 positions matching TRBD1. This CDR3 region has 14 residues. V was pared by 3 bases and J by 4 bases, with 3 bases of the junction left unmatched. In germline, CDR1 is SNHLY, CDR2 FYNNEI. CDR3 in amino acids: CASSETGLYNEQFF. The CDR3 nucleotides are TGTGCCAGCAGTGAGACAGGGCTTTACAATGAGCAGTTCTTC.

This CDR3 reads CASSLSSGANVLTF. As DNA, the CDR3 is TGTGCCAGCAGCCTTAGCTCTGGGGCCAACGTCCTGACTTTC. The rearrangement links TRBV7-2 to TRBJ2-6, with D uncertain. Germline values: CDR1 SGHTA, CDR2 FQGNSA. The CDR3 spans 14 residues. V was cut by 5 bases and J by 0 bases, with 5 bases left in between.

This clonotype was seen ten or more times. The gene calls are TRBV4-2 and TRBJ2-1; D possibly corresponds to TRBD2 (6 bases). The germline V gene encodes CDR1 LGHNA and CDR2 YNFKEQ. Trimming removed 4 bases at V and 4 bases at J, with 11 bases between. CDR3 length: 14 residues. The CDR3 nucleotides are TGTGCCAGCAGCCCTGTTAGCGGTTACAATGAGCAGTTCTTC. Its protein is CASSPVSGYNEQFF.

This clonotype was detected ten times or more. V and J are TRBV6-1 and TRBJ1-5; D unresolved. Per germline, CDR1 MNHNS and CDR2 SASEGT. The CDR3 is made up of 15 amino acids. Trimming stripped 1 base from V and 0 bases from J, with 7 bases between. The DNA for the CDR3 is TGTGCCAGCAGTGAAGAATCATATAGCAATCAGCCCCAGCATTTT. Translation: CASSEESYSNQPQHF.

This clonotype has at least ten counts. The chain combines TRBV7-2 with TRBJ1-5, with D uncertain. The V gene lost 5 bases and the J gene lost 2 bases, with 16 bases spanning the gap. The CDR3 is made up of 16 amino acids. Germline-derived CDR1 and CDR2 are SGHTA and FQGNSA. CDR3 protein: CASSLRASGGNQPQHF. The CDR3 DNA sequence: TGTGCCAGCAGCCTAAGGGCCTCTGGGGGCAATCAGCCCCAGCATTTT.

This clonotype is medium-sized by share. The chain employs TRBV5-1 and TRBJ2-3, with 12 bases lining up with TRBD2. Germline lookup yields CDR1 SGHRS and CDR2 YFSETQ. Trimming removed 2 bases from V and 1 base from J; junction bases left unmatched: 2. CDR3 size: 16 residues. The CDR3 nucleotides read TGCGCCAGCAGCTTACGACTAGCGGGAGGCACAGATACGCAGTATTTT. Its translation is CASSLRLAGGTDTQYF.

The sample holds a few counts of this clonotype. The genes are TRBV7-2 and TRBJ2-2; D unresolved. V was pared by 5 bases and J by 5 bases, with 12 bases between. The length of the CDR3 is 14 residues. Germline CDR1 is SGHTA and CDR2 is FQGNSA. The CDR3 DNA follows: TGTGCCAGCAGCCCACGAGAACCAACCGGGGAGCTGTTTTTT. The encoded protein is CASSPREPTGELFF.